The rows below give T cell receptor beta chains drawn from one sample of a study of T cell responses to AZD1222 COVID-19 vaccine. Produced via immunoSEQ multiplex PCR; TCRdb's table is partial and in-frame only. The profile shows 30,000 to 35,000 clones, 85% to 90% of them singletons. Here the sequenced sample was peripheral blood, taken 28 days after the second AZD1222 dose. The receptors stem from an adult who received the AZD1222 COVID-19 vaccine. Each CDR3 is given with its conserved first and last residue. A D gene is named only where the DNA matches it firmly.

v_gene	len	j_gene	d_gene	CDR3aa	CDR3nt
TRBV4-1	15	TRBJ2-3	TRBD2	CASSQVSRGGDTQYF	TGCGCCAGCAGCCAAGTCTCCCGGGGGGGAGATACGCAGTATTTT
TRBV12-3/TRBV12-4	12	TRBJ2-2	NA	CASRGTSGELFF	TGTGCCAGCAGGGGCACTAGCGGGGAGCTGTTTTTT
TRBV6-1	14	TRBJ2-7	NA	CASSEDRLSYEQYF	TGTGCCAGCAGTGAAGACAGGCTCTCCTACGAGCAGTACTTC
TRBV5-5	15	TRBJ1-5	NA	CASSLEVGPQMPQHF	TGTGCCAGCAGCTTGGAAGTGGGCCCCCAAATGCCCCAGCATTTT
TRBV19	20	TRBJ2-7	NA	CASSSHSPKLGAERSGEQYF	TGTGCCAGTAGTTCCCACTCCCCTAAACTTGGGGCTGAGCGGAGCGGAGAGCAGTACTTC
TRBV5-1	15	TRBJ2-3	NA	CASSTNPSGTDTQYF	TGCGCCAGCAGCACAAATCCTAGCGGCACAGATACGCAGTATTTT
TRBV6-5	16	TRBJ1-6	NA	CASSYSRQGGNSPLHF	TGTGCCAGCAGTTACTCTAGGCAGGGTGGGAATTCACCCCTCCACTTT
TRBV10-3	15	TRBJ1-2	TRBD1	CAISEPTTGKYGYTF	TGTGCCATCAGTGAACCTACGACAGGGAAGTATGGCTACACCTTC
TRBV6-2/TRBV6-3	14	TRBJ1-4	NA	CASSYTRENEKLFF	TGTGCCAGCAGTTATACACGGGAAAATGAAAAACTGTTTTTT
TRBV6-5	13	TRBJ2-7	NA	CASSYGQHYEQYF	TGTGCCAGCAGTTACGGACAGCACTACGAGCAGTACTTC
TRBV5-1	16	TRBJ2-6	NA	CASSLEGSSGANVLTF	TGCGCCAGCAGCTTGGAGGGTAGCTCTGGGGCCAACGTCCTGACTTTC
TRBV27	17	TRBJ1-5	NA	CASSLFSPSVSNQPQHF	TGTGCCAGCAGTTTATTCAGCCCTAGCGTTAGCAATCAGCCCCAGCATTTT